The rows below give T cell receptor beta chains drawn from one sample of a study of CD8 T cells in Susac syndrome. Each CDR3 protein is one row after TCRdb ran MiXCR on the immunoSEQ multiplex PCR reads. The data show about 160,000 distinct CDR3 sequences, around 90% seen once. Sequenced: CD4+ T cells from PBMCs. The receptor set was obtained from a human donor in good health. CDR3s include the opening cysteine and the closing phenylalanine or tryptophan. A D gene is named only where the DNA matches it firmly. Clone size is shown for a subset of rows, as once, few, many or a class of expanded clone.

TRBV4-1	.	TRBJ2-6	.	TGCGCCAGCAGCCAAGGCCCGGGGGGGGCCAACGTCCTGACTTTC	CASSQGPGGANVLTF
TRBV28	.	TRBJ1-4	.	TGTGCCAGCAGTTCTTATGGAAAACTGTTTTTT	CASSSYGKLFF
TRBV7-2	.	TRBJ1-2	.	TGTGCCAGCAGCTTCCAGGGAGGGAACTATGGCTACACCTTC	CASSFQGGNYGYTF
TRBV6-5	.	TRBJ2-1	.	TGTGTCAGCGAAACCCCCTACAATGAGCAGTTCTTC	CVSETPYNEQFF
TRBV12-3/TRBV12-4	TRBD1	TRBJ2-7	.	TGTGCCAGCAGTCCTCGGACAGGACCCTACGAGCAGTACTTC	CASSPRTGPYEQYF
TRBV10-3	TRBD2	TRBJ2-5	.	TGTGCCATCGGGCCTAGCGGGAGAATGGAGACCCAGTACTTC	CAIGPSGRMETQYF
TRBV6-5	.	TRBJ2-2	.	TGTGCCAGCAGTTACGAGGCCGGGGAGCTGTTTTTT	CASSYEAGELFF
TRBV6-2/TRBV6-3	.	TRBJ1-5	few	TGTGCCAGCAGTGATCGGGACACTAATCAGCCCCAGCATTTT	CASSDRDTNQPQHF
TRBV6-6	TRBD1	TRBJ2-7	.	TGTGCCAGCAGTTACCCCACCGACAGGGTTTCCTACGAGCAGTACTTC	CASSYPTDRVSYEQYF
TRBV20-1	TRBD1	TRBJ1-3	.	TGCAGTGCTGCCGCAGGGGGCTCGGGAAACACCATATATTTT	CSAAAGGSGNTIYF
TRBV5-1	.	TRBJ2-7	once	TGCGCCAGCATAGGGGACAACACCTACGAGCAGTACTTC	CASIGDNTYEQYF
TRBV5-1	TRBD2	TRBJ2-5	few	TGCGCCAGCAGCGCCTCGGGGAGCGGGAGCCGAGAGACCCAGTACTTC	CASSASGSGSRETQYF
TRBV7-2	.	TRBJ2-7	few	TGTGCCAGCAGCTTTTCGTACTCCTACGAGCAGTACTTC	CASSFSYSYEQYF
TRBV20-1	.	TRBJ2-7	.	TGCAGTGCTCCCTCATTTACTGCAACCTACGAGCAGTACTTC	CSAPSFTATYEQYF
TRBV6-5	TRBD1	TRBJ2-7	once	TGTGCCAGCAGTTACCGGGACAGGGCAACCTACGAGCAGTACTTC	CASSYRDRATYEQYF
TRBV28	.	TRBJ2-7	few	TGTGCCAGCAGTTTACCAGGCCCCTACGAGCAGTACTTC	CASSLPGPYEQYF
TRBV20-1	.	TRBJ2-5	.	TGCAGTGCTATGGAGGCGGGCGAAAGCCAAGAGACCCAGTACTTC	CSAMEAGESQETQYF
TRBV9	.	TRBJ1-2	.	TGTGCCAGCAGCGACGGCTATAACTATGGCTACACCTTC	CASSDGYNYGYTF
TRBV5-1	TRBD2	TRBJ2-7	.	TGCGCCAGCAGCCGGGGACTAGCGGGATTCGAAGGGAACGAGCAGTACTTC	CASSRGLAGFEGNEQYF
TRBV6-5	.	TRBJ1-1	.	TGTGCCAGCAGTTACTTGGGAGAGGGCACTGAAGCTTTCTTT	CASSYLGEGTEAFF
TRBV7-9	TRBD1	TRBJ1-3	.	TGTGCCAGCAGCCCGGGACAGGGACTGAGAAACACCATATATTTT	CASSPGQGLRNTIYF
TRBV5-1	.	TRBJ1-4	.	TGCGCCAGCAGCAAAGGGACATTAAATGAAAAACTGTTTTTT	CASSKGTLNEKLFF
TRBV9	.	TRBJ2-5	.	TGTGCCAGCAGCGTAGGTGGTCTTCTCCAAGAGACCCAGTACTTC	CASSVGGLLQETQYF
TRBV2	.	TRBJ1-4	.	TGTGCCAGCAGTGGGGTCGACGGGGAAAAACTGTTTTTT	CASSGVDGEKLFF
TRBV28	TRBD1	TRBJ2-7	.	TGTGCCAGCGGACAGGACTACGAGCAGTACTTC	CASGQDYEQYF
TRBV20-1	.	TRBJ1-1	.	TGCAGTGCTAGAGATTGGGGGGGCCGGAGCACTGAAGCTTTCTTT	CSARDWGGRSTEAFF
TRBV7-2	TRBD1	TRBJ1-1	.	TGTGCCAGCAGCTTGAGGCCCGGGACAGTGAACACTGAAGCTTTCTTT	CASSLRPGTVNTEAFF
TRBV7-8	.	TRBJ1-2	.	TGTGCCAGCAGCTTAGTTGGGGGCCGCTATGGCTACACCTTC	CASSLVGGRYGYTF
TRBV7-2	.	TRBJ2-7	.	TGTGCCAGCAGCCAGGGACGGTCCTACGAGCAGTACTTC	CASSQGRSYEQYF
TRBV5-1	TRBD1	TRBJ1-1	.	TGCGCCAGCAGCTTGCGAGGGGGCGAAGCTGAAGCTTTCTTT	CASSLRGGEAEAFF
TRBV28	.	TRBJ1-2	once	TGTGCCAGCAGTTCACCTACAGGGTACTATGGCTACACCTTC	CASSSPTGYYGYTF
TRBV7-7	.	TRBJ2-3	.	TGTGCCAGCAGCTTAGCGGGGGACGGTACGCAGTATTTT	CASSLAGDGTQYF
TRBV28	.	TRBJ1-5	.	TGTGCCAGCAGAGGGGGGGGGCGCGGGCCCCAGCATTTT	CASRGGGRGPQHF
TRBV7-2	.	TRBJ1-2	.	TGTGCCAGCAGCCCTCGAACAGGGCCCTCCGGAGGCTATGGCTACACCTTC	CASSPRTGPSGGYGYTF
TRBV2	TRBD1	TRBJ2-7	once	TGTGCCAGCGTCCGGGACAGGGCCTACGAGCAGTACTTC	CASVRDRAYEQYF
TRBV3-1	.	TRBJ2-1	once	TGTGCCAGCAGCCGCCGTGGGGGCGATGAGCAGTTCTTC	CASSRRGGDEQFF
TRBV13	TRBD1	TRBJ1-2	.	TGTGCCAGCAGCAGGGGACAGTTCTATGGCTACACCTTC	CASSRGQFYGYTF
TRBV3-1	TRBD2	TRBJ2-3	.	TGTGCCAGCAGCCAAGCCGGACTAGCGGCCACAGATACGCAGTATTTT	CASSQAGLAATDTQYF
TRBV27	TRBD1	TRBJ2-1	.	TGTGCCAGCAGTCTCCACATTACAGGGGTCCCCTACAATGAGCAGTTCTTC	CASSLHITGVPYNEQFF
TRBV19	TRBD1	TRBJ1-1	.	TGTGCCAGTAGTTCGGGACAGACAACACTTGAAGCTTTCTTT	CASSSGQTTLEAFF
TRBV20-1	.	TRBJ1-6	.	TGCAGTGCTAGAGGCCGTGTCAGTTATGGCGCTTCACCCCTCCACTTT	CSARGRVSYGASPLHF
TRBV12-3/TRBV12-4	TRBD1	TRBJ2-7	.	TGTGCCAGCCCCCGAGTAGCAGGGGGCTTCTACGAGCAGTACTTC	CASPRVAGGFYEQYF
TRBV2	.	TRBJ2-2	once	TGTGCCAGCAGTGGAACAGCCCGTACGAACACCGGGGAGCTGTTTTTT	CASSGTARTNTGELFF
TRBV11-2	.	TRBJ1-1	.	TGTGCCAGCAGCTTAGATGAGAGTGAAGCTTTCTTT	CASSLDESEAFF
TRBV28	.	TRBJ2-3	.	TGTGCCAGCAGTCCCGGACAGCCCAGCACAGATACGCAGTATTTT	CASSPGQPSTDTQYF